The 16 T cell receptor beta chains below were found in one sample sequenced in a study of cytomegalovirus exposure and HLA in healthy donors. The primer mix had 60 Vbeta and 13 Jbeta primers. Profiled with immunoSEQ multiplex PCR; TCRdb holds only in-frame clones, not every one. The sample shows 150,000 or so clones, 60% to 80% of them seen only once. The sample comprised PBMCs. The origin of the receptors is a woman between 50 and 59 years old in good health and CMV-seropositive.

This chain joins TRBV10-3 and TRBJ1-1, with 7 positions matching TRBD1. The length of the CDR3 is 15 residues. Germline V gene sequence: CDR1 ENHRY, CDR2 SYGVKD. Trimming removed 2 bases from V and 6 bases from J; junction bases left unmatched: 9. The CDR3 region has the DNA TGTGCCATCAGTGAGGAGGGGGCGGGATCGGCTGAAGCTTTCTTT. This encodes CAISEEGAGSAEAFF.

The chain couples TRBV6-5 to TRBJ1-1; D uncertain. Trimming stripped 8 bases from V and 3 bases from J, with 13 bases between. The CDR3 extends over 13 amino acids. CDR1 is MNHEY and CDR2 is SVGAGI in the germline V gene. The CDR3 DNA sequence: TGTGCCAGCCATAGATCGGTATACACTGAAGCTTTCTTT. Its protein product is CASHRSVYTEAFF.

The rearrangement links TRBV7-9 to TRBJ1-2, with D unclear. The CDR3 contains 14 residues. With 0 bases removed from V and 8 bases from J, the gap between germline ends came to 13 bases. Germline V lookup: CDR1 SEHNR, CDR2 FQNEAQ (reference sequence). In DNA form, the CDR3 reads TGTGCCAGCAGCTTAGCCATCGGAGGGTTCGGCTACACCTTC. Translated: CASSLAIGGFGYTF.

V gene TRBV19 combines with J gene TRBJ1-6; a possible D gene is TRBD1 (6 bases). CDR1 is LNHDA, CDR2 SQIVND, per germline (reference sequence). The CDR3 extends over 15 amino acids. V lost 6 bases and J 0 bases, leaving 9 bases between the germline ends. For the CDR3, the DNA is TGTGCCAGTAGGGAACAGGGCTCCTATAATTCACCCCTCCACTTT. Translating gives CASREQGSYNSPLHF.

This chain links TRBV6-6 with TRBJ2-7; 7 bases fit TRBD2. The CDR3 length is 13 residues. The ends lost 10 bases at V and 4 bases at J; junction bases unmatched: 10. Germline V gene data show CDR1 as MNHNY and CDR2 as SVGAGI (reference sequence). The CDR3 is CATTGEGKYEQYF. CDR3 DNA sequence: TGTGCCACCACGGGGGAGGGGAAATACGAGCAGTACTTC.

The V call is TRBV28, the J call TRBJ2-2; TRBD1 matches 7 bases. This CDR3 has 15 amino acids. With 5 bases clipped from V and 2 bases from J, the junction kept 5 bases outside the gene matches. The germline gives CDR1 MDHEN, CDR2 SYDVKM. As DNA, the CDR3 is TGTGCCAGCAGTAGGACAGGCTCAAACACCGGGGAGCTGTTTTTT. This gives the protein CASSRTGSNTGELFF.

The chain joins TRBV25-1 to TRBJ1-4; 7 bases align to TRBD1. After removal of 5 bases from V and 2 bases from J, the junction contained 5 bases not matched to a gene. Germline lookup yields CDR1 MGHDK and CDR2 SYGVNS. CDR3 length: 15 amino acids. The CDR3 nucleotides read TGTGCCAGCAGTCCACGGACAGGCACTAATGAAAAACTGTTTTTT. Translating gives CASSPRTGTNEKLFF.

The gene calls are TRBV5-4 and TRBJ2-1, with TRBD2 matching 10 bases. The ends lost 4 bases at V and 2 bases at J; junction bases unmatched: 6. Looked up from germline, CDR1 is SGHNT and CDR2 is YYREEE (reference sequence). The length of the CDR3 is 16 residues. The chain's CDR3 is CASSQRTSGAYNEQFF. DNA of the CDR3: TGTGCCAGCAGCCAACGGACTAGCGGTGCCTACAATGAGCAGTTCTTC.

The CDR3 sequence is CASTKDRGTKGYGYTF. In nucleotides, the CDR3 is TGTGCCAGCACGAAGGACAGGGGGACAAAGGGGTATGGCTACACCTTC. This chain connects TRBV7-2 to TRBJ1-2; TRBD1 matches at 10 bases. From germline, CDR1 is SGHTA and CDR2 FQGNSA. V lost 7 bases and J lost 5; bases outside the gene matches: 13. This CDR3 comprises 16 residues.

This chain joins TRBV5-1 and TRBJ2-4; D not resolved. The germline CDR1 and CDR2 sequences are SGHRS and YFSETQ. This CDR3 has 15 amino acids. V gave up 0 bases and J gave up 0 bases, with 7 bases separating them. The CDR3 sequence is CASSLGPLAKNIQYF. The CDR3 DNA reads TGCGCCAGCAGCTTGGGCCCACTAGCCAAAAACATTCAGTACTTC.

The chain employs TRBV7-9 and TRBJ2-7; 9 bases align to TRBD2. This CDR3 has 15 residues. V shed 5 bases and J 5 bases; nucleotides not matched to a gene: 10. CDR1 and CDR2 (germline): SEHNR, FQNEAQ (reference sequence). The CDR3 is CASSLEVAGVHEQYF. CDR3 DNA: TGTGCCAGCAGCCTCGAGGTAGCGGGAGTCCACGAGCAGTACTTC.

The chain links TRBV7-8 to TRBJ1-5, with 9 bases fitting TRBD1. This CDR3 spans 16 amino acids. Germline loops: CDR1 SGHVS, CDR2 FQNEAQ. The V gene end was trimmed by 1 base and the J gene end by 5 bases; junction bases not matched to a gene: 6. The CDR3 sequence is CASSLGGTGSYQPQHF. Here the CDR3 DNA reads TGTGCCAGCAGCTTAGGGGGGACAGGGTCCTATCAGCCCCAGCATTTT.

The chain has TRBV7-2 and TRBJ2-1; 8 bases match TRBD2. The germline gives CDR1 SGHTA, CDR2 FQGNSA. Trimming cost V 4 bases and J 13 bases; bases outside gene matches: 6. The CDR3 has 12 residues. CDR3 residues: CASSWAGTRQFF. The DNA for the CDR3 is TGTGCCAGCAGCTGGGCCGGGACTAGACAGTTCTTC.

The chain links TRBV2 to TRBJ2-7; TRBD2 matches at 7 bases. V shed 4 bases, J shed 6 bases, and the junction held 12 bases outside the gene matches. The CDR3 totals 15 residues. The germline CDR1 and CDR2 sequences are SNHLY and FYNNEI. The CDR3 DNA follows: TGTGCCAGCAGTGTGAGCGGTCGGGGGGTTAGCGAGCAGTACTTC. It yields the protein CASSVSGRGVSEQYF.

The J gene is TRBJ1-5, the V gene TRBV6-5; 7 nucleotides line up with TRBD1. CDR1 MNHEY and CDR2 SVGAGI come from the germline V gene. J was trimmed by 5 bases and V by 0 bases; bases with no gene match: 7. This CDR3 is built from 16 residues. The CDR3 nucleotides read TGTGCCAGCAGTTACTCGAACCCAGGGGGGCATCAGCCCCAGCATTTT. Its translation: CASSYSNPGGHQPQHF.

The chain carries TRBV4-1 and TRBJ2-5; D unclear. CDR3 length: 16 residues. Germline loops: CDR1 MGHRA, CDR2 YSYEKL. The V gene lost 0 bases and the J gene lost 5 bases, with 16 bases spanning the gap. The CDR3 here is CASSQDKTNRGETQYF. The CDR3 bases are TGCGCCAGCAGCCAAGATAAAACTAACCGAGGCGAGACCCAGTACTTC.